This entry lists 5 T cell receptor beta chains sequenced from one sample in a study of monozygotic twins with inflammatory bowel disease. Reprocessing the 5' RACE reads, TCRdb reports a single entry for every CDR3 protein and omits DNA. The sample is made up of some 450,000 distinct CDR3 sequences, and the top ten hold roughly 2.3% of it. Sequenced: blood. These receptors all stem from a human donor with ulcerative colitis or Crohn's disease, or a healthy co-twin of an affected twin (not recorded which).

J is TRBJ2-5 and V is TRBV24-1; the D call of TRBD2 rests on TCRdb alone, since no DNA is present to check it. The CDR3 runs to 15 residues. CDR1 is KGHDR and CDR2 is SFDVKD in the germline V gene. The chain's CDR3 is CATSGAGGRGETQYF.

This chain joins TRBV7-2 and TRBJ2-2; TCRdb outputs TRBD2, but without DNA this stays unchecked. Germline CDR1 reads SGHTA; CDR2 reads FQGNSA. This CDR3 comprises 17 residues. This CDR3 reads CASSLTLTSGNGGELFF. The full variable domain, with the rest looked up from reference TRBV7-2 and TRBJ2-2, is GAGVSQSPSNKVTEKGKDVELRCDPISGHTALYWYRQSLGQGLEFLIYFQGNSAPDKSGLPSDRFSAERTGGSVSTLTIQRTQQEDSAVYLCASSLTLTSGNGGELFFGEGSRLTVL.

The chain combines TRBV25-1 with TRBJ2-1; TCRdb calls TRBD1, which cannot be checked without DNA. The CDR3 covers 15 residues. The germline gives CDR1 MGHDK, CDR2 SYGVNS. This CDR3 reads CASSRTGGGYNEQFF.

The gene calls are TRBV5-1 and TRBJ2-1. Germline lookup yields CDR1 SGHRS and CDR2 YFSETQ. CDR3 size: 12 residues. The CDR3 loop is CASSFQFNEQFF. Together with reference TRBV5-1 and TRBJ2-1, the CDR3 gives the full variable domain: KAGVTQTPRYLIKTRGQQVTLSCSPISGHRSVSWYQQTPGQGLQFLFEYFSETQRNKGNFPGRFSGRQFSNSRSEMNVSTLELGDSALYLCASSFQFNEQFFGPGTRLTVL.

The chain links TRBV4-1 to TRBJ2-7; TCRdb's D gene call, TRBD1, goes unchecked for lack of DNA. CDR1 is MGHRA and CDR2 is YSYEKL in the germline V gene. The CDR3 runs to 15 residues. CDR3: CASSQGRGTSYEQYF.